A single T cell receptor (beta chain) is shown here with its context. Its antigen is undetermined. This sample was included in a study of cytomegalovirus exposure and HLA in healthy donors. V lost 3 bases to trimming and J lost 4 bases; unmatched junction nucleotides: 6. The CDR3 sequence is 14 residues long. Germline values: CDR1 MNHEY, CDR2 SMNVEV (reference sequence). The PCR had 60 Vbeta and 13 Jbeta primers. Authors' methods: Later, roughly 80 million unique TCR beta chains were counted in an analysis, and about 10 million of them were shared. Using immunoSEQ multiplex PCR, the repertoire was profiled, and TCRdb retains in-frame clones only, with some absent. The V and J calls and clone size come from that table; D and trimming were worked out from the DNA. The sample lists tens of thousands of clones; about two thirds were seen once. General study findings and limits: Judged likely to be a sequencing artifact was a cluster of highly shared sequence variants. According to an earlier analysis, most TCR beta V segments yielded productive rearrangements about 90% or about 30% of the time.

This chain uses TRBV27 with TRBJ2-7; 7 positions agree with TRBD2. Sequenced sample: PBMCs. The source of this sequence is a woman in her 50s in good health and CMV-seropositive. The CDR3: CASSFQGEGYEQYF. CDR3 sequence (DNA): TGTGCCAGCAGTTTTCAAGGGGAGGGGTACGAGCAGTACTTC.